One sample yielded the 8 T cell receptor beta chains listed below, sequenced in a study of blood T cell repertoires in COVID-19. Repertoires were generated with immunoSEQ multiplex PCR, while TCRdb's copy carries only in-frame clones and drops some. This sample carries about 120,000 clones, 85% of them seen once, and the ten largest clones take about a tenth. What was sequenced was peripheral blood. Source of these receptors: a man at least 80 years old with acute or convalescent COVID-19.

The chain couples TRBV5-6 to TRBJ2-3; TRBD1 agrees at 10 bases. Looked up from germline, CDR1 is SGHDT and CDR2 is YYEEEE. The CDR3 is 16 amino acids. V lost 1 base to trimming and J lost 8 bases; unmatched junction nucleotides: 10. The CDR3 reads CASSLPLTGGDPTQYF. The CDR3 DNA reads TGTGCCAGCAGCTTGCCTCTGACAGGGGGCGATCCTACGCAGTATTTT.

This sequence joins TRBV13 and TRBJ2-7, with 8 bases aligning to TRBD1. Germline V gene lookup returns CDR1 PRHDT and CDR2 FYEKMQ (reference sequence). CDR3 length: 13 amino acids. With V trimmed by 8 bases and J by 2 bases, 5 bases remained unmatched. CDR3 bases: TGTGCCAGCCGACAGGGGCGAGCCTACGAGCAGTACTTC. Its translation: CASRQGRAYEQYF. The entire variable domain, with the rest obtained from reference TRBV13 and TRBJ2-7, is as follows: AAGVIQSPRHLIKEKRETATLKCYPIPRHDTVYWYQQGPGQDPQFLISFYEKMQSDKGSIPDRFSAQQFSDYHSELNMSSLELGDSALYFCASRQGRAYEQYFGPGTRLTVT.

This chain links TRBV5-4 with TRBJ1-6, with TRBD1 as a possible D gene (6 bases). Trimming pared 6 bases from V and 9 bases from J, leaving 25 bases between. The CDR3 covers 17 residues. Per germline, CDR1 SGHNT and CDR2 YYREEE (reference sequence). CDR3 nucleotides: TGTGCCAGCAACTTCTATTCCCCCGGGACAATACCTTCACCCCTCCACTTT. This gives the protein CASNFYSPGTIPSPLHF.

This clone was counted only a few times. This chain connects TRBV6-6 to TRBJ2-7; TRBD1 agrees at 7 bases. Germline V lookup: CDR1 MNHNY, CDR2 SVGAGI (reference sequence). CDR3 length equals 15 residues. J lost 4 bases, V lost 0 bases, and 6 bases had no gene match. The CDR3 DNA sequence: TGTGCCAGCAGTTACTCTGGCAGGGGGATGTACGAGCAGTACTTC. This translates into CASSYSGRGMYEQYF.

CDR3 region: CASSPPAQGRYTEAFF. CDR3 nucleotides: TGTGCCAGCTCACCACCGGCACAGGGTAGGTACACTGAAGCTTTCTTT. The V gene is TRBV18, the J gene TRBJ1-1, with a tentative D call TRBD1 (6 bases). CDR3 size: 16 residues. V was pared by 0 bases and J by 3 bases, with 14 bases between. The germline V gene has CDR1 KGHSH and CDR2 LQKENI.

The chain links TRBV25-1 to TRBJ2-7; TRBD2 might be the D (5 bases). Trimming removed 6 bases at V and 7 bases at J, with 19 bases between. Per the germline V gene, CDR1 is MGHDK and CDR2 is SYGVNS. The CDR3 loop spans 14 amino acids. CDR3: CASRSGPTTGEQYF. The DNA of the CDR3 is TGTGCCAGCAGATCCGGGCCCACAACGGGAGAGCAGTACTTC.

The chain recombines TRBV6-1 with TRBJ1-4; D is perhaps TRBD1 (5 bases). The germline V gene encodes CDR1 MNHNS and CDR2 SASEGT. CDR3 length: 17 amino acids. V was cut by 2 bases and J by 2 bases, with 15 bases left in between. The CDR3 sequence is CASSERMSTVTNEKLFF. CDR3 nucleotides: TGTGCCAGCAGTGAACGAATGTCGACAGTTACTAATGAAAAACTGTTTTTT.

The V and J genes are TRBV4-3 and TRBJ2-7; 8 nucleotides agree with TRBD2. The CDR3 is 14 residues long. V was pared by 4 bases and J by 1 base, with 3 bases of the junction left unmatched. The V gene's germline CDR1 is LGHNA and CDR2 YSLEER. The CDR3 sequence is CASSPQRESYEQYF. CDR3 coding DNA: TGCGCCAGCAGCCCCCAGCGGGAGTCCTACGAGCAGTACTTC.